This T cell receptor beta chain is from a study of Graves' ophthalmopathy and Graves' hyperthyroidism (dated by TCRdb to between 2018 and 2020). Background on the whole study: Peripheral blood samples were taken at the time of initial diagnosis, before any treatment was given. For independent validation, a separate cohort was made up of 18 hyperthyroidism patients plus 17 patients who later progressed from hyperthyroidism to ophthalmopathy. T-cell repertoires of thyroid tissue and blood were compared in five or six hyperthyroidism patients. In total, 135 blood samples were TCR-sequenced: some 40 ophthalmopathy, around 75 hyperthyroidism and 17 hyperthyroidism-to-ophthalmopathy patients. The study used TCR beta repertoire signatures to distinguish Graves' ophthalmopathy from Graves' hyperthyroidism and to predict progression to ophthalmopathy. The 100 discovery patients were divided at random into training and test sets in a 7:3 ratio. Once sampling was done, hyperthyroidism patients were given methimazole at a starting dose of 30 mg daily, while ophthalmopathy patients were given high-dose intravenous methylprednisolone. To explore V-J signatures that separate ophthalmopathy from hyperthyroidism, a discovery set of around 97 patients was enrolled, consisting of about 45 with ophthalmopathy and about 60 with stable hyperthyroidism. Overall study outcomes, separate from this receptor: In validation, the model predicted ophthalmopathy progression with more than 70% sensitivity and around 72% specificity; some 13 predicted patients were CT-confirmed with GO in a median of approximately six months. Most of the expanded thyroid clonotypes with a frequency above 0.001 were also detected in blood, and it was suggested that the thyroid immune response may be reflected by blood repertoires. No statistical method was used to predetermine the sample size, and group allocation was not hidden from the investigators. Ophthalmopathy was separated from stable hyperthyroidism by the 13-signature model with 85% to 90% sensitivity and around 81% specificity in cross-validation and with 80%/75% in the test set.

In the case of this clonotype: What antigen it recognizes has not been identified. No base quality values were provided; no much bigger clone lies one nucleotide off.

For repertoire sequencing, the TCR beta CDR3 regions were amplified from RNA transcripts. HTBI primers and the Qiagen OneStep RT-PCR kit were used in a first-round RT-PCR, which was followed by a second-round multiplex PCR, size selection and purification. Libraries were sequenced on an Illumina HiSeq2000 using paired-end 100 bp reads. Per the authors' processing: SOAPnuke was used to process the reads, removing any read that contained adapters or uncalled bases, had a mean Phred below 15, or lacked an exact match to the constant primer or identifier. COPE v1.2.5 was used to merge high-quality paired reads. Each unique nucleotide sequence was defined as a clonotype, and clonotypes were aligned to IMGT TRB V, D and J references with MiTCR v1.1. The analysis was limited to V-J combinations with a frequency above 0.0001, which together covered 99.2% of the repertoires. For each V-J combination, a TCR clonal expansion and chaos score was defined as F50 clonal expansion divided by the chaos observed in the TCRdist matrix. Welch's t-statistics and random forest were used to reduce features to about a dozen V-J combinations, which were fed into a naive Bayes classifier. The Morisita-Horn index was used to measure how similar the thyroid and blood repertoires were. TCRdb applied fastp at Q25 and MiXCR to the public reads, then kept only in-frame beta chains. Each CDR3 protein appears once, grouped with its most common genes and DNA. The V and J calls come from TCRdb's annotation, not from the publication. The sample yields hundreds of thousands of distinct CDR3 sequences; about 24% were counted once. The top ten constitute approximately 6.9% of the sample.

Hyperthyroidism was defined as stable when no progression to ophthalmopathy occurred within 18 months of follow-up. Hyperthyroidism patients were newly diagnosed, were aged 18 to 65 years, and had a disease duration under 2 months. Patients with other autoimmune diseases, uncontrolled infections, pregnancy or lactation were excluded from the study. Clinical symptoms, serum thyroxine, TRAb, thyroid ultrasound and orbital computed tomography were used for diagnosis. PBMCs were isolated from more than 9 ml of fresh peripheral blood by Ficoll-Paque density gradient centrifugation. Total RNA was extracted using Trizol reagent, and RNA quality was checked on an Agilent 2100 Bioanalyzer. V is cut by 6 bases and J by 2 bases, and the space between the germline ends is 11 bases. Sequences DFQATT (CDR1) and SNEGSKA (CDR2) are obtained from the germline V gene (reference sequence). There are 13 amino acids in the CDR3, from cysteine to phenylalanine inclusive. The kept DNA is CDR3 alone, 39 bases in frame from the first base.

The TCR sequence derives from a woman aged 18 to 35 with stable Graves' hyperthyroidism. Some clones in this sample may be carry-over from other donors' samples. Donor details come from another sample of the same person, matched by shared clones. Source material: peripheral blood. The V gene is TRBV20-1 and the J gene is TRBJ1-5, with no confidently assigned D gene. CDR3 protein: CSALAVGNQPQHF. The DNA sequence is TGCAGTGCGCTCGCGGTGGGCAATCAGCCCCAGCATTTT.